The 22 T cell receptor beta chains below all came from one sample that was sequenced in a study of blood T cell repertoires in COVID-19. Produced via immunoSEQ multiplex PCR; TCRdb's table is partial and in-frame only. Altogether approximately 250,000 clones are present, 84% being singletons, with the ten largest covering 4% to 5%. Sequenced input: peripheral blood. Receptor source: a man aged 55 to 70 with acute or convalescent COVID-19.

The chain links TRBV28 to TRBJ2-5, with 11 bases identical to TRBD2. Germline V gives CDR1 MDHEN, CDR2 SYDVKM. The CDR3 contains 16 residues. The V segment lost 3 bases and the J segment 5 bases; nucleotides outside the gene matches: 8. DNA for the CDR3: TGTGCCAGCAGTTTCCCACCTAGCGGGAGGAGCGAGACCCAGTACTTC. It specifies CASSFPPSGRSETQYF.

The rearrangement links TRBV6-9 to TRBJ1-5, with 7 bases aligning to TRBD1. J gave up 1 base and V 8 bases, and 20 bases lay outside the gene matches. The length of the CDR3 is 19 residues. Germline CDR1 and CDR2: MNHGY and SVAAGI. In nucleotides, the CDR3 is TGTGCCAGCCCTCAATGGACAGGAAAGCCACGCGTGAGCAATCAGCCCCAGCATTTT. Protein sequence: CASPQWTGKPRVSNQPQHF.

The chain combines TRBV18 with TRBJ1-4; D remains ambiguous. Germline CDR1 KGHSH, CDR2 LQKENI. Trimming stripped 3 bases from V and 10 bases from J, with 12 bases between. The CDR3 has 13 residues. As DNA, the CDR3 is TGTGCCAGCTCACCGGGCTCAGAAGGAAAACTGTTTTTT. Protein product: CASSPGSEGKLFF.

CDR3 loop: CASSPPGLYGYTF. The CDR3 DNA sequence: TGTGCCAGCAGTCCCCCGGGACTTTATGGCTACACCTTC. This chain connects TRBV6-2 or TRBV6-3 to TRBJ1-2, with D perhaps matching TRBD1 (5 bases). There are 13 residues in the CDR3. Trimming pared 5 bases from V and 5 bases from J, leaving 12 bases between. In germline, CDR1 is MNHEY, CDR2 SVGEGT.

The chain has TRBV7-9 and TRBJ1-6; TRBD1 matches 10 bases. CDR3 length: 15 amino acids. In germline, CDR1 is SEHNR, CDR2 FQNEAQ (reference sequence). The trim removed 5 bases at V and 7 bases at J, leaving 5 bases unmatched. As DNA, the CDR3 is TGTGCCAGCAGCCCAAGGACAGGGGGGAATTCACCCCTCCACTTT. It codes for CASSPRTGGNSPLHF.

This chain connects TRBV24-1 to TRBJ1-2; 8 bases map to TRBD1. This CDR3 has 13 residues. V trimming: 3 bases; J trimming: 6 bases; junction bases outside the gene matches: 2. Germline V gene sequence: CDR1 KGHDR, CDR2 SFDVKD. CDR3 sequence (DNA): TGTGCCACCAGTGATGGACAGGGAGATGGCTACACCTTC. It is translated as CATSDGQGDGYTF.

CDR3 amino acids: CASKLQGHTEAFF. The CDR3 DNA reads TGTGCCAGCAAACTCCAGGGGCACACTGAAGCTTTCTTT. This rearrangement joins TRBV6-5 to TRBJ1-1, with D possibly TRBD1 on 6 matching bases. The ends were cut back, 7 bases at V and 3 bases at J, with 12 bases in the middle. The V gene's germline CDR1 is MNHEY and CDR2 SVGAGI. This CDR3 is built from 13 residues.

V is TRBV28 and J is TRBJ1-2; 11 nucleotides line up with TRBD1. The CDR3 has 14 amino acids. V was clipped by 6 bases and J by 5 bases; unmatched bases: 5. Germline values: CDR1 MDHEN, CDR2 SYDVKM. The CDR3 DNA reads as TGTGCCAGCAGGTCGGGACAGGGGGTGTATGGCTACACCTTC. The encoded protein is CASRSGQGVYGYTF.

V gene TRBV2 combines with J gene TRBJ1-2, with a tentative D call TRBD1 (6 bases). The germline V gene has CDR1 SNHLY and CDR2 FYNNEI. V was shortened by 5 bases and J by 2 bases, with 15 bases between the two germline ends. CDR3 length: 15 residues. CDR3: CASSYDRRPNYGYTF. In nucleotides, the CDR3 is TGTGCCAGCAGTTACGACAGGCGACCCAACTATGGCTACACCTTC.

Only one count was recorded for this clone. The chain employs TRBV12-5 and TRBJ2-1; TRBD1 matches at 7 bases. J was trimmed by 4 bases and V by 9 bases; bases with no gene match: 6. The V gene's germline CDR1 is LGHNT and CDR2 FRNRAP. This CDR3 region has 13 residues. DNA of the CDR3: TGTGCTAGCAACCGGGACAGTTACAATGAGCAGTTCTTC. Protein: CASNRDSYNEQFF.

Notes on this clone: An end of the junction does not agree with germline; a read error may underlie this. This CDR3 reads CSATLLVF. CDR3 bases: TGCAGTGCTACCTTGTTAGTCTTC. J is TRBJ2-1 and V is TRBV20-1; no definite D call. Germline lookup yields CDR1 DFQATT and CDR2 SNEGSKA (reference sequence). The CDR3 has 8 amino acids.

The V call is TRBV7-9, the J call TRBJ1-3; D not resolved. The CDR3 covers 15 residues. V gave up 0 bases and J gave up 0 bases, with 6 bases separating them. The germline gives CDR1 SEHNR, CDR2 FQNEAQ (reference sequence). CDR3 sequence (DNA): TGTGCCAGCAGCTTAGCGGGCAGCTCTGGAAACACCATATATTTT. Its translation: CASSLAGSSGNTIYF.

The chain is built from TRBV6-6 and TRBJ2-3, with a weak D call TRBD1 (5 bases). The CDR3 totals 16 residues. Per the germline V gene, CDR1 is MNHNY and CDR2 is SVGAGI (reference sequence). V dropped 4 bases and J dropped 2 bases, with 16 bases sitting between them. In DNA, the CDR3 is TGTGCCAGCAGTTGGACCGCGGAAGGGGACACAGATACGCAGTATTTT. Amino acids: CASSWTAEGDTDTQYF.

The chain is built from TRBV25-1 and TRBJ2-3; TRBD2 agrees at 10 bases. V lost 3 bases to trimming and J lost 2 bases; unmatched junction nucleotides: 5. The CDR3 runs 16 residues. CDR1 and CDR2 (germline): MGHDK, SYGVNS. The CDR3 sequence is CASSDPSGGTTDTQYF. The CDR3 DNA sequence: TGTGCCAGCAGTGACCCTAGCGGGGGAACCACAGATACGCAGTATTTT.

This sequence joins TRBV3-1 (or the pseudogene TRBV3-2) and TRBJ2-7; 9 bases are a match to TRBD1. The V gene end was trimmed by 3 bases and the J gene end by 6 bases; junction bases not matched to a gene: 6. The V gene's germline CDR1 is LGHDT and CDR2 YNNKEL (reference sequence). The CDR3 has 14 residues. CDR3 coding DNA: TGTGCCAGCAGCCATATGGACAGGGGACTCGAGCAGTACTTC. Residues: CASSHMDRGLEQYF.

This chain uses TRBV2 with TRBJ2-7, with 7 bases fitting TRBD1. In germline, CDR1 is SNHLY, CDR2 FYNNEI. The trim removed 9 bases at V and 6 bases at J, leaving 5 bases unmatched. CDR3 length: 11 amino acids. CDR3 DNA: TGTGCCAGTACAGGGGTAGGCGAGCAGTACTTC. This encodes CASTGVGEQYF.

This clone was seen a single time. The rearrangement joins TRBV19 to TRBJ1-1; D ambiguous. The ends were cut back, 1 base at V and 0 bases at J, with 9 bases in the middle. The germline gives CDR1 LNHDA, CDR2 SQIVND (reference sequence). The CDR3 consists of 15 residues. The CDR3 loop reads CASSIGVALNTEAFF. CDR3 in DNA: TGTGCCAGTAGTATAGGTGTGGCTTTGAACACTGAAGCTTTCTTT.

The rearrangement links TRBV19 to TRBJ1-5; D unclear. The germline gives CDR1 LNHDA, CDR2 SQIVND (reference sequence). The CDR3 is made up of 14 amino acids. Trimming stripped 7 bases from V and 3 bases from J, with 13 bases between. This CDR3 reads CASTRERYNQPQHF. CDR3 DNA: TGTGCCAGTACCCGAGAACGGTACAATCAGCCCCAGCATTTT.

The chain employs TRBV4-3 and TRBJ1-6; D perhaps matches TRBD1 (6 bases). Trimming stripped 0 bases from V and 6 bases from J, with 15 bases between. Germline V gives CDR1 LGHNA, CDR2 YSLEER. The CDR3 spans 17 residues. CDR3 amino acids: CASSQEVSPRGNSPLHF. The CDR3 DNA reads as TGCGCCAGCAGCCAAGAAGTTTCACCCAGGGGTAATTCACCCCTCCACTTT.

This clone was observed a few times. The V and J genes are TRBV6-6 and TRBJ2-3; unclear D gene. The CDR3 runs to 12 residues. The ends were cut back, 2 bases at V and 6 bases at J, with 6 bases in the middle. Per germline, CDR1 MNHNY and CDR2 SVGAGI (reference sequence). CDR3 region: CASSYVADTQYF. CDR3 DNA sequence: TGTGCCAGCAGTTACGTAGCTGATACGCAGTATTTT.

This chain joins TRBV28 and TRBJ2-1; D is possibly TRBD1 (6 bases). The CDR3 is made up of 13 amino acids. Germline V gene data show CDR1 as MDHEN and CDR2 as SYDVKM. Between the trimmed V and J ends, which lost 6 bases and 7 bases, there was a span of 13 bases. The CDR3 nucleotides are TGTGCCAGCAGACAGGGCCTTAAGAATGAGCAGTTCTTC. This encodes CASRQGLKNEQFF.

This clone was found once. The chain joins TRBV29-1 to TRBJ2-7; D call uncertain. V dropped 6 bases and J dropped 4 bases, with 13 bases sitting between them. Germline CDR1 SQVTM, CDR2 ANQGSEA. The CDR3 has 12 amino acids. The DNA for the CDR3 is TGCAGCGTAAATGGAGCGACGTACGAGCAGTACTTC. As protein: CSVNGATYEQYF.